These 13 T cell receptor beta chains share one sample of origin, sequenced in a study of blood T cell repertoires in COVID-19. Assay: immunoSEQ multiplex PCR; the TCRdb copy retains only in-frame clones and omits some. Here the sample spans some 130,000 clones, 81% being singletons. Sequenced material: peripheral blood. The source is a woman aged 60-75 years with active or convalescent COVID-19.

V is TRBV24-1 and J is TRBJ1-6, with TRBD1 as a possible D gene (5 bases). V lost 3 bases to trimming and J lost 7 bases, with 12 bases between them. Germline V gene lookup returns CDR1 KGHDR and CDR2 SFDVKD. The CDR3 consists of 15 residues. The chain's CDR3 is CATSDGAGWNSPLHF. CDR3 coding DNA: TGTGCCACCAGTGATGGGGCAGGGTGGAATTCACCCCTCCACTTT.

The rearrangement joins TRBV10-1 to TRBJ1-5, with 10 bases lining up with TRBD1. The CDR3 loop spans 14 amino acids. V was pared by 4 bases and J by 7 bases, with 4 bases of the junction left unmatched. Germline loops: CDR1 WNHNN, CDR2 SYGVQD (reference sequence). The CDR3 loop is CASSGWTGGQPQHF. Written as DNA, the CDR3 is TGCGCCAGCAGTGGCTGGACAGGGGGGCAGCCCCAGCATTTT.

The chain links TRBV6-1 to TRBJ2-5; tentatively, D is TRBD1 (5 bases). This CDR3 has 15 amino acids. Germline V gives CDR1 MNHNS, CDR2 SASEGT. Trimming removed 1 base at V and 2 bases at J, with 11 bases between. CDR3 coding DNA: TGTGCCAGCAGTGAAGTTTTAGGGGATCAAGAGACCCAGTACTTC. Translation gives CASSEVLGDQETQYF.

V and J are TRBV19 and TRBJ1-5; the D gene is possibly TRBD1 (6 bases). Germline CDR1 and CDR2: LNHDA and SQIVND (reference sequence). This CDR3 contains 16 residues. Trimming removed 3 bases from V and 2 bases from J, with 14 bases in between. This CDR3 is CASSIRRGLGNQPQHF. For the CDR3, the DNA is TGTGCCAGTAGTATTCGGCGGGGGCTGGGCAATCAGCCCCAGCATTTT.

The CDR3 loop is CATSRGLVSQETQYF. The CDR3 DNA follows: TGTGCCACCAGCAGAGGTTTAGTGTCACAAGAGACCCAGTACTTC. The chain has TRBV15 and TRBJ2-5; D remains unclear. V was trimmed by 1 base and J by 2 bases, leaving 11 bases between them. CDR3 size: 15 residues. Germline CDR1 reads LNHNV; CDR2 reads YYDKDF (reference sequence).

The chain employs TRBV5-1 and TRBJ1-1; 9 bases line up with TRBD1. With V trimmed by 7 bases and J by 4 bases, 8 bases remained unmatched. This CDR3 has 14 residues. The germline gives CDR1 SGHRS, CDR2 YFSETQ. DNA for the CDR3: TGCGCCAGCCGCCCGACAGGGGGAGTCACTGAAGCTTTCTTT. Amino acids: CASRPTGGVTEAFF.

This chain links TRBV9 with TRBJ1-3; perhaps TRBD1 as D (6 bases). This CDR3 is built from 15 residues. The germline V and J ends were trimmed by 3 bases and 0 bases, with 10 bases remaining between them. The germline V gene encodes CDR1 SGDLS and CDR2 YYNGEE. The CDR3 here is CASSGTGISGNTIYF. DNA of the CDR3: TGTGCCAGCAGCGGAACAGGGATCTCTGGAAACACCATATATTTT. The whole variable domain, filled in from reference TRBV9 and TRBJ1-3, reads DSGVTQTPKHLITATGQRVTLRCSPRSGDLSVYWYQQSLDQGLQFLIQYYNGEERAKGNILERFSAQQFPDLHSELNLSSLELGDSALYFCASSGTGISGNTIYFGEGSWLTVV.

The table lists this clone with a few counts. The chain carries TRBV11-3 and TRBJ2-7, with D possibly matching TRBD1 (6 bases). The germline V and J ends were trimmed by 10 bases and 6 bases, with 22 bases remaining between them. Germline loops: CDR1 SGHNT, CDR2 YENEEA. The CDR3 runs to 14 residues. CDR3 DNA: TGTGCCAACCGCCCCGGGACATTGCCGCGCGAGCAGTACTTC. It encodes CANRPGTLPREQYF.

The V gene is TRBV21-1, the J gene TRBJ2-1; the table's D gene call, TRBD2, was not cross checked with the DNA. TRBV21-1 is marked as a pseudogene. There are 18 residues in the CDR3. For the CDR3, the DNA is TGTGCCAGCAGCAAGAACCGGGTAGCGGCCGTGCTCTACAATGAGCAGTTCTTC. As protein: CASSKNRVAAVLYNEQFF.

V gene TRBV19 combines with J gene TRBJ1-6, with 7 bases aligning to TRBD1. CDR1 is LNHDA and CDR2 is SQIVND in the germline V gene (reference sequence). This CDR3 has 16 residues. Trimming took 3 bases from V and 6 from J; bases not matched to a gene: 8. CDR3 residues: CASSILPGQTNSPLHF. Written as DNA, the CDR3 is TGTGCCAGTAGTATCTTACCGGGACAGACTAATTCACCCCTCCACTTT.

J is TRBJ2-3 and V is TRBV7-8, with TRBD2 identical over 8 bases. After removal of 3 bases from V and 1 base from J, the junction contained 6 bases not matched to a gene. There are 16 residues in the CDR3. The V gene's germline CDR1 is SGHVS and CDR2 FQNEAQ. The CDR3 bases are TGTGCCAGCAGCTTCATGACTAGCGCCGGCACAGATACGCAGTATTTT. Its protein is CASSFMTSAGTDTQYF. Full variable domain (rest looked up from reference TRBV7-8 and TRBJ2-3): GAGVSQSPRYKVAKRGQDVALRCDPISGHVSLFWYQQALGQGPEFLTYFQNEAQLDKSGLPSDRFFAERPEGSVSTLKIQRTQQEDSAVYLCASSFMTSAGTDTQYFGPGTRLTVL.

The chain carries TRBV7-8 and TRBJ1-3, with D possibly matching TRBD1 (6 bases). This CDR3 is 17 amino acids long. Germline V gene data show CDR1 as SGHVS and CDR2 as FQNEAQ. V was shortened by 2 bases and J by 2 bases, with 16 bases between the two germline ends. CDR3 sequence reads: CASSLTTRAGAGNTIYF. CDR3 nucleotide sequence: TGTGCCAGCAGCTTAACAACCAGGGCAGGGGCTGGAAACACCATATATTTT.

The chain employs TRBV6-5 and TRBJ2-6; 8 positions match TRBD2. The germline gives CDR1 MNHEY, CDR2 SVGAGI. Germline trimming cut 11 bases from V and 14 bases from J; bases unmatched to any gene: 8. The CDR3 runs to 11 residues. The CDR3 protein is CAGQRGRLLTF. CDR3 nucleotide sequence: TGTGCCGGCCAGCGCGGGAGGCTCCTGACTTTC.